Listed below are T cell receptor beta chains from one sample, sequenced in a study of T cells in Graves' hyperthyroidism and ophthalmopathy. TCRdb reprocessed the multiplex PCR reads with MiXCR, giving one entry per CDR3 protein. The table includes approximately 510,000 distinct CDR3 sequences, 40% to 50% detected once. Specimen: peripheral blood or thyroid tissue (not recorded which). These receptors all come from an adult woman with Graves' disease, either hyperthyroidism or ophthalmopathy (not recorded which). Each CDR3 is given with its conserved first and last residue. A D gene is named only where the DNA matches it firmly. Clone size is stated in some rows and not others, as once, few, many or a class when expanded.

CASSLGPLGQLSHQPQHF | TGTGCCAGCAGCTTAGGTCCATTGGGACAGCTCAGCCATCAGCCCCAGCATTTT | NA | TRBD1 | TRBJ1-5 | TRBV7-8
CSATGEQLNTEAFF | TGCAGTGCCACCGGGGAACAATTGAACACTGAAGCTTTCTTT | NA | NA | TRBJ1-1 | TRBV20-1
CASSVGISGRTGELFF | TGTGCCAGCAGCGTAGGAATTAGCGGGAGAACCGGGGAGCTGTTTTTT | few | TRBD2 | TRBJ2-2 | TRBV9
CSARGTGSQPQHF | TGCAGTGCTAGAGGGACAGGGAGTCAGCCCCAGCATTTT | NA | TRBD1 | TRBJ1-5 | TRBV20-1
CAIGNQPQHF | TGTGCCATCGGCAATCAGCCCCAGCATTTT | NA | NA | TRBJ1-5 | TRBV10-3
CSVGVGHRPEDAFF | TGCAGCGTTGGGGTGGGACACCGGCCCGAGGATGCTTTCTTT | few | NA | TRBJ1-1 | TRBV29-1
CASSLYADVREAFF | TGTGCCAGCAGTTTATACGCGGACGTTCGGGAAGCTTTCTTT | few | NA | TRBJ1-1 | TRBV28
CASSFQIGGANVLTF | TGTGCCAGCAGCTTCCAAATAGGTGGGGCCAACGTCCTGACTTTC | many | NA | TRBJ2-6 | TRBV7-2
CSATDRGRAEAFF | TGCAGTGCCACGGACAGGGGAAGGGCTGAAGCTTTCTTT | many | TRBD1 | TRBJ1-1 | TRBV20-1
CSARVGTGTEQYF | TGCAGTGCTAGGGTAGGGACAGGGACCGAGCAGTACTTC | NA | TRBD1 | TRBJ2-7 | TRBV20-1
CASSSPPGPNYGYTF | TGTGCCAGCAGCTCACCACCGGGTCCCAACTATGGCTACACCTTC | NA | NA | TRBJ1-2 | TRBV7-9
CSVEDPETGYEQYF | TGCAGCGTTGAAGATCCCGAGACTGGCTACGAGCAGTACTTC | many | NA | TRBJ2-7 | TRBV29-1
CASSWGTADTEAFF | TGCGCCAGCAGTTGGGGGACGGCAGACACTGAAGCTTTCTTT | NA | NA | TRBJ1-1 | TRBV5-1
CASSSTTVSYEQYF | TGTGCCAGCAGCTCAACGACAGTCTCCTACGAGCAGTACTTC | NA | NA | TRBJ2-7 | TRBV7-9
CSARTGSASSYEQYF | TGCAGTGCGCGTACGGGGAGCGCGAGCTCCTACGAGCAGTACTTC | many | NA | TRBJ2-7 | TRBV20-1
CSASEDTDTQYF | TGCAGTGCTAGCGAAGACACAGATACGCAGTATTTT | NA | NA | TRBJ2-3 | TRBV20-1
CASSMATHPGQGRLFF | TGTGCCAGTAGTATGGCGACTCACCCGGGACAGGGAAGACTGTTTTTT | many | TRBD1 | TRBJ1-4 | TRBV19
CASSEQGGQPQHF | TGTGCCAGCAGCGAACAGGGGGGTCAGCCCCAGCATTTT | NA | TRBD1 | TRBJ1-5 | TRBV6-1
CAISESLSGTYEQYF | TGTGCCATCAGTGAGTCTCTTAGCGGGACCTACGAGCAGTACTTC | NA | TRBD2 | TRBJ2-7 | TRBV10-3
CASSLAGHNMNTEAFF | TGTGCCAGCAGCTTAGCTGGCCATAACATGAACACTGAAGCTTTCTTT | NA | NA | TRBJ1-1 | TRBV7-8
CATSRDRAQETQYF | TGTGCCACCAGCAGGGACAGGGCCCAAGAGACCCAGTACTTC | many | TRBD1 | TRBJ2-5 | TRBV15
CATSDGTGANTEAFF | TGTGCCACCAGTGATGGGACAGGAGCGAACACTGAAGCTTTCTTT | NA | TRBD1 | TRBJ1-1 | TRBV24-1
CASSNWGQETQYF | TGTGCCAGCAGTAACTGGGGGCAAGAGACCCAGTACTTC | few | NA | TRBJ2-5 | TRBV27
CASGEASGGGNYGYTF | TGTGCCAGCGGTGAAGCGTCGGGGGGGGGGAACTATGGCTACACCTTC | once | NA | TRBJ1-2 | TRBV2
CASSLKGQPQHF | TGTGCCAGCAGTTTGAAGGGCCAGCCCCAGCATTTT | NA | NA | TRBJ1-5 | TRBV2
CASSLGTRGLPTEAFF | TGTGCCAGCAGCTTAGGAACTAGGGGCCTACCCACTGAAGCTTTCTTT | many | NA | TRBJ1-1 | TRBV7-2
CAISDGQGAAQPQHF | TGTGCCATCAGTGATGGGCAGGGGGCGGCTCAGCCCCAGCATTTT | many | TRBD1 | TRBJ1-5 | TRBV10-3
CASSLSRTDNTEAFF | TGTGCCAGCAGCTTGAGTCGGACAGATAACACTGAAGCTTTCTTT | NA | NA | TRBJ1-1 | TRBV7-9
CASSETGGRAETQYF | TGTGCCAGCAGTGAAACCGGCGGGAGGGCCGAGACCCAGTACTTC | many | TRBD2 | TRBJ2-5 | TRBV25-1
CASSLSEQSYEQYF | TGTGCTAGCAGCTTATCTGAACAGTCCTACGAGCAGTACTTC | many | NA | TRBJ2-7 | TRBV7-7
CASSRKGQLVTDTQYF | TGTGCCAGTAGTAGGAAGGGACAGCTGGTCACAGATACGCAGTATTTT | NA | TRBD1 | TRBJ2-3 | TRBV19
CASTQQGNTEAFF | TGTGCCAGCACACAGCAGGGGAACACTGAAGCTTTCTTT | many | NA | TRBJ1-1 | TRBV2
CAVRGGLLYGDTF | TGTGCCGTCAGGGGGGGCCTACTCTATGGCGACACCTTC | NA | TRBD1 | TRBJ1-2 | TRBV10-3
CSALTPVGEQYF | TGCAGTGCCCTGACCCCCGTGGGGGAGCAGTACTTC | NA | NA | TRBJ2-7 | TRBV20-1
CASSQTGNTYEQYF | TGTGCCAGCAGCCAGACAGGGAACACCTACGAGCAGTACTTC | many | TRBD1 | TRBJ2-7 | TRBV5-6
CASSKATGYTEAFF | TGTGCCAGCAGCAAGGCCACAGGATACACTGAAGCTTTCTTT | NA | NA | TRBJ1-1 | TRBV5-1
CSAGDRGLNEQFF | TGCAGCGCGGGGGACAGGGGGCTGAATGAGCAGTTCTTC | NA | TRBD1 | TRBJ2-1 | TRBV29-1
CASSNTGHLNTEAFF | TGTGCCAGCAGTAACACGGGACACCTGAACACTGAAGCTTTCTTT | NA | NA | TRBJ1-1 | TRBV6-4
CASSSGQGAIYEQYF | TGCGCCAGCAGCTCCGGACAGGGGGCAATCTACGAGCAGTACTTC | NA | TRBD1 | TRBJ2-7 | TRBV5-1
CASSLPGKGSPLHF | TGTGCCAGCAGCTTACCAGGGAAGGGATCACCCCTCCACTTT | NA | NA | TRBJ1-6 | TRBV7-2
CASSRMSYEQYF | TGTGCCAGCAGCCGCATGAGCTACGAGCAGTACTTC | many | NA | TRBJ2-7 | TRBV7-2
CASSQESGTQPQHF | TGTGCCAGCAGCCAAGAGTCAGGAACTCAGCCCCAGCATTTT | few | NA | TRBJ1-5 | TRBV3-1
CASPPLGRGQETQYF | TGTGCCAGCCCCCCCTTGGGCAGGGGGCAAGAGACCCAGTACTTC | many | TRBD1 | TRBJ2-5 | TRBV2
CASSFPWRNTEAFF | TGTGCCAGCAGCTTTCCATGGAGGAACACTGAAGCTTTCTTT | few | NA | TRBJ1-1 | TRBV7-2
CASRSGNTEAFF | TGTGCCAGCAGGTCGGGTAACACTGAAGCTTTCTTT | NA | NA | TRBJ1-1 | TRBV25-1
CSARAGTNEKLFF | TGCAGTGCTAGGGCAGGGACTAATGAAAAACTGTTTTTT | few | NA | TRBJ1-4 | TRBV20-1
CASGLYSTEAFF | TGTGCCAGCGGCCTGTACAGCACTGAAGCTTTCTTT | few | NA | TRBJ1-1 | TRBV12-3/TRBV12-4
CASMETGTYEQYF | TGTGCCAGTATGGAGACAGGGACCTACGAGCAGTACTTC | NA | TRBD1 | TRBJ2-7 | TRBV19
CASSLGSVPMNTEAFF | TGCGCCAGCAGCTTGGGGTCAGTACCCATGAACACTGAAGCTTTCTTT | many | NA | TRBJ1-1 | TRBV5-1
CASSLNWPYEQYF | TGTGCCAGCAGCTTAAACTGGCCCTACGAGCAGTACTTC | NA | NA | TRBJ2-7 | TRBV11-2
CSVDVAGVGNEQFF | TGCAGCGTTGATGTAGCGGGAGTGGGGAATGAGCAGTTCTTC | once | TRBD2 | TRBJ2-1 | TRBV29-1
CASGRLGSGELFF | TGTGCCAGCGGGCGCCTCGGGTCCGGGGAGCTGTTTTTT | NA | NA | TRBJ2-2 | TRBV2
CASTAAIRETQYF | TGCGCCAGCACCGCCGCTATTAGAGAGACCCAGTACTTC | NA | NA | TRBJ2-5 | TRBV5-1